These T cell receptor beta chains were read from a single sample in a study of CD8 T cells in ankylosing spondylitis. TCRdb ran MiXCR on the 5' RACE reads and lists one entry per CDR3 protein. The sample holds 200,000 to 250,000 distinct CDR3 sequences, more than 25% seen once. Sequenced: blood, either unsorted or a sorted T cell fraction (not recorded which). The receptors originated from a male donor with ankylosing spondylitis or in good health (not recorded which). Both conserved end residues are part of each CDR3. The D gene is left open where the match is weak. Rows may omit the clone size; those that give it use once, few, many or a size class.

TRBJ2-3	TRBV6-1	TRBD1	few	TGTGCCAGCAGCTCCGACAGGGGGCGGACAGATACGCAGTATTTT	CASSSDRGRTDTQYF
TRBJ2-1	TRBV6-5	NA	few	TGTGCCAGCAGTTACTCGATTAAAGGGGGTGAGCAGTTCTTC	CASSYSIKGGEQFF
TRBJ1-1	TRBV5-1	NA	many	TGCGCCAGCAGCTTGGTGACAGGGAACACTGAAGCTTTCTTT	CASSLVTGNTEAFF
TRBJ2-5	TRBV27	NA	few	TGTGCCAGCAGTTTATCGCTACCACAGGGGACTCGGGGAGAGACCCAGTACTTC	CASSLSLPQGTRGETQYF
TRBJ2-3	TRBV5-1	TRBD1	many	TGCGCCAGCAGCTTGGGGGACAGACCCACAGATACGCAGTATTTT	CASSLGDRPTDTQYF
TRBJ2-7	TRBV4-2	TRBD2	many	TGTGCCAGCAGCCAGACAATCGCTAGCGGGAAAACCTCCTACGAGCAGTACTTC	CASSQTIASGKTSYEQYF
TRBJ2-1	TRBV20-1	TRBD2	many	TGCAGTGCTAGCGGTGGTAGCGGGAGGGCCGACGCCCCCTACAATGAGCAGTTCTTC	CSASGGSGRADAPYNEQFF
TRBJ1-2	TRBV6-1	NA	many	TGTGCCAGCAGTAAGGACGGACCCTATGGCTACACCTTC	CASSKDGPYGYTF
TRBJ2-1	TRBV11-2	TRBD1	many	TGTGCCAGCAGCAAAAGGGGGGGGACAGGGGACTCTACTAGGAATGAGCAGTTCTTC	CASSKRGGTGDSTRNEQFF
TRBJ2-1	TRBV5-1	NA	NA	TGCGCCAGCAGCTTGCCCGCAAACAATGAGCAGTTCTTC	CASSLPANNEQFF
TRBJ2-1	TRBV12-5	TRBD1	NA	TGTGCTAGTGGTGTCGGGACAGGGGGCGGGAATGAGCAGTTCTTC	CASGVGTGGGNEQFF
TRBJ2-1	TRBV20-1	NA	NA	TGCAGTGCTAGATCCGGGAGTGGGGTACACAATGAGCAGTTCTTC	CSARSGSGVHNEQFF